These 22 T cell receptor beta chains originate from one sample sequenced in a study of blood T cell repertoires in COVID-19. Libraries were prepared by immunoSEQ multiplex PCR; TCRdb keeps only in-frame clonotypes and omits some of them. The sample has around 270,000 clones, approximately 89% seen once; the top ten hold over 3%. The material sequenced was PBMCs or T cells enriched from blood (not recorded which). The receptors originated from a woman aged 40-49 years who had been exposed to COVID-19.

This clone was seen only a few times. The genes are TRBV6-1 and TRBJ1-2; perhaps TRBD1 as D (5 bases). Germline V gene sequence: CDR1 MNHNS, CDR2 SASEGT. Trimming removed 3 bases at V and 4 bases at J, with 18 bases between. The CDR3 is made up of 16 amino acids. The CDR3 here is CASSDPTDSLVYGYTF. The CDR3 DNA follows: TGTGCCAGCAGTGACCCGACAGACTCTCTAGTCTATGGCTACACCTTC.

This chain links TRBV4-3 with TRBJ1-1; D gene ambiguous. Looked up from germline, CDR1 is LGHNA and CDR2 is YSLEER. V was clipped by 0 bases and J by 1 base, with 12 bases between them. The CDR3 covers 16 residues. The CDR3, as DNA: TGCGCCAGCAGCCAAGATATAACAGTAACGAACACTGAAGCTTTCTTT. It yields the protein CASSQDITVTNTEAFF.

CDR3: CASRGTGRTDTQYF. The CDR3 DNA reads as TGTGCCAGCAGAGGGACAGGGAGGACAGATACGCAGTATTTT. The V gene is TRBV28, the J gene TRBJ2-3; 9 nucleotides match TRBD1. This CDR3 is 14 amino acids long. Looked up from germline, CDR1 is MDHEN and CDR2 is SYDVKM. V was pared by 6 bases and J by 3 bases, with 4 bases of the junction left unmatched.

The chain combines TRBV28 with TRBJ1-1, with 11 positions matching TRBD1. CDR3 length: 14 amino acids. With V trimmed by 7 bases and J by 6 bases, 7 bases remained unmatched. Germline CDR1 reads MDHEN; CDR2 reads SYDVKM. CDR3 region: CASTGVDRGPEAFF. CDR3 bases: TGTGCCAGCACAGGGGTGGACAGGGGGCCTGAAGCTTTCTTT. Full variable domain (outside the CDR3, taken from reference TRBV28 and TRBJ1-1): DVKVTQSSRYLVKRTGEKVFLECVQDMDHENMFWYRQDPGLGLRLIYFSYDVKMKEKGDIPEGYSVSREKKERFSLILESASTNQTSMYLCASTGVDRGPEAFFGQGTRLTVV.

The V and J genes are TRBV9 and TRBJ1-3, with 7 bases that match TRBD1. With V trimmed by 0 bases and J by 0 bases, 3 bases remained unmatched. In germline, CDR1 is SGDLS, CDR2 YYNGEE. This CDR3 spans 16 amino acids. CDR3 sequence: CASSVGTGGSGNTIYF. The CDR3 DNA follows: TGTGCCAGCAGCGTAGGGACAGGAGGCTCTGGAAACACCATATATTTT.

V usage is TRBV3-1 (or the pseudogene TRBV3-2) and J usage is TRBJ1-2; no clear D gene. The CDR3 totals 16 residues. In germline, CDR1 is LGHDT, CDR2 YNNKEL (reference sequence). Trimming removed 2 bases from V and 7 bases from J, with 20 bases in between. CDR3 sequence reads: CASSQMVGALSGGYTF. In DNA form, the CDR3 reads TGTGCCAGCAGCCAAATGGTAGGAGCGTTGTCTGGTGGCTACACCTTC.

The V and J genes are TRBV4-3 and TRBJ1-6; D ambiguous. Germline V CDR1 and CDR2: LGHNA, YSLEER. V was trimmed by 0 bases and J by 14 bases, leaving 14 bases between them. This CDR3 has 14 residues. CDR3 in amino acids: CASSQDGGVRSLHF. The CDR3, as DNA: TGCGCCAGCAGCCAAGACGGCGGGGTTCGATCCCTCCACTTT.

The CDR3 nucleotides are TGCGCCAGCAGCTTGGGTGGACTAGCGTACGAGACCCAGTACTTC. As protein: CASSLGGLAYETQYF. The chain has TRBV5-1 and TRBJ2-5, with TRBD2 matching 9 bases. This CDR3 is built from 15 residues. V shed 0 bases, J shed 5 bases, and the junction held 5 bases outside the gene matches. Germline-derived CDR1 and CDR2 are SGHRS and YFSETQ. Filled out from reference TRBV5-1 and TRBJ2-5, the complete variable domain reads KAGVTQTPRYLIKTRGQQVTLSCSPISGHRSVSWYQQTPGQGLQFLFEYFSETQRNKGNFPGRFSGRQFSNSRSEMNVSTLELGDSALYLCASSLGGLAYETQYFGPGTRLLVL.

V usage is TRBV9 and J usage is TRBJ2-1; TRBD2 matches 10 bases. Germline V gene data show CDR1 as SGDLS and CDR2 as YYNGEE. The CDR3 is made up of 15 amino acids. Trimming at V came to 3 bases and at J to 4 bases, leaving 4 bases not matched to a gene. CDR3 amino acids: CASSASSGGYNEQFF. The CDR3 DNA is TGTGCCAGCAGCGCGTCTAGCGGGGGTTACAATGAGCAGTTCTTC.

The rearrangement links TRBV12-3 or TRBV12-4 to TRBJ1-1, with a tentative D call TRBD1 (6 bases). The germline V and J ends were trimmed by 5 bases and 4 bases, with 8 bases remaining between them. CDR3 length: 12 residues. The DNA of the CDR3 is TGTGCCAGCAGTCCAGGGGCCACTGAAGCTTTCTTT. Encoded protein: CASSPGATEAFF.

This chain links TRBV7-2 with TRBJ1-1, with 8 bases fitting TRBD1. Germline CDR1 reads SGHTA; CDR2 reads FQGNSA. With V trimmed by 4 bases and J by 1 base, 11 bases remained unmatched. The CDR3 runs to 17 residues. CDR3 loop: CASSSESQGARNTEAFF. DNA of the CDR3: TGTGCCAGCAGCTCAGAGTCCCAGGGGGCACGGAACACTGAAGCTTTCTTT.

The gene calls are TRBV4-3 and TRBJ2-3; tentatively, D is TRBD2 (6 bases). CDR3 length: 16 residues. V lost 0 bases and J lost 4, with 14 bases in between. CDR1 and CDR2 (germline): LGHNA, YSLEER. The CDR3 loop is CASSQDTGEGADTQYF. The CDR3 DNA sequence: TGCGCCAGCAGCCAAGATACGGGGGAAGGAGCAGATACGCAGTATTTT.

The chain is built from TRBV2 and TRBJ2-3, with 7 bases identical to TRBD1. The CDR3 spans 15 residues. Germline V gene data show CDR1 as SNHLY and CDR2 as FYNNEI. The trim removed 2 bases at V and 4 bases at J, leaving 6 bases unmatched. In DNA form, the CDR3 reads TGTGCCAGCAGTGAACCGAGCGGACAGGCAGATACGCAGTATTTT. Its protein product is CASSEPSGQADTQYF.

This clone was seen just once. This sequence joins TRBV7-3 and TRBJ2-1, with TRBD2 matching over 11 bases. Germline V gene sequence: CDR1 SGHTA, CDR2 FQGTGA. The CDR3 has 16 amino acids. The V gene end was trimmed by 3 bases and the J gene end by 5 bases; junction bases not matched to a gene: 6. CDR3 protein: CASSFATSGEDNEQFF. CDR3 nucleotides: TGTGCCAGCAGCTTTGCGACTAGCGGGGAAGACAATGAGCAGTTCTTC.

The rearrangement joins TRBV7-8 to TRBJ1-5; weak D call: TRBD1 (6 bases). This CDR3 has 15 residues. Germline CDR1 reads SGHVS; CDR2 reads FQNEAQ. Trimming removed 1 base at V and 5 bases at J, with 12 bases between. This chain's CDR3 is CASSLGSGGYQPQHF. The DNA of the CDR3 is TGTGCCAGCAGCTTAGGTTCGGGGGGCTATCAGCCCCAGCATTTT.

The chain joins TRBV19 to TRBJ1-4, with a weak D call TRBD1 (5 bases). The CDR3 extends over 13 amino acids. Germline lookup yields CDR1 LNHDA and CDR2 SQIVND (reference sequence). Trimming took off 9 bases at V and 5 bases at J, with 13 bases between the two ends. The CDR3 DNA sequence: TGTGCCAGCAGGGTTTTTGGGAATGAAAAACTGTTTTTT. Its protein is CASRVFGNEKLFF.

The V call is TRBV4-2, the J call TRBJ2-4; 11 bases match TRBD2. Trimming removed 6 bases from V and 0 bases from J; junction bases left unmatched: 13. Per germline, CDR1 LGHNA and CDR2 YNFKEQ. The CDR3 contains 19 residues. The CDR3 protein is CASRSLLAGGTLAKNIQYF. CDR3 DNA: TGTGCCAGCAGGTCGCTCCTAGCGGGGGGCACCCTAGCCAAAAACATTCAGTACTTC.

The chain is built from TRBV4-3 and TRBJ2-2, with TRBD2 as a possible D gene (5 bases). Deletions cut 0 bases from V and 7 bases from J, with 12 bases between. Germline V lookup: CDR1 LGHNA, CDR2 YSLEER. The CDR3 is 15 residues long. This chain's CDR3 is CASSQEILSGGELFF. The CDR3 DNA follows: TGCGCCAGCAGCCAAGAAATTCTCAGCGGCGGGGAGCTGTTTTTT.

J is TRBJ1-4 and V is TRBV28, with 8 bases identical to TRBD1. CDR1 and CDR2 (germline): MDHEN, SYDVKM. With 4 bases clipped from V and 4 bases from J, the junction kept 5 bases outside the gene matches. This CDR3 region has 15 residues. The CDR3 here is CASSSGTGNNEKLFF. The CDR3, as DNA: TGTGCCAGCAGTTCGGGGACAGGAAATAATGAAAAACTGTTTTTT.

This chain uses TRBV2 with TRBJ2-5; D is perhaps TRBD2 (6 bases). From germline, CDR1 is SNHLY and CDR2 FYNNEI. The CDR3 covers 15 residues. V was shortened by 5 bases and J by 5 bases, with 18 bases between the two germline ends. The CDR3: CASSNLGGSFETQYF. The CDR3 DNA sequence: TGTGCCAGCAGTAATCTGGGGGGATCCTTCGAGACCCAGTACTTC.

The chain combines TRBV3-1 (or the pseudogene TRBV3-2) with TRBJ1-3, with D uncertain. V was cut by 3 bases and J by 4 bases, with 19 bases left in between. This CDR3 has 17 residues. The V gene's germline CDR1 is LGHDT and CDR2 YNNKEL (reference sequence). The CDR3 bases are TGTGCCAGCAGCCACAATCGAGGGAGCACGGGGGGAAACACCATATATTTT. Protein product: CASSHNRGSTGGNTIYF.

This chain joins TRBV4-2 and TRBJ2-3; D is ambiguous. This CDR3 is 14 amino acids long. Looked up from germline, CDR1 is LGHNA and CDR2 is YNFKEQ. Trimming removed 0 bases at V and 6 bases at J, with 10 bases between. Written as DNA, the CDR3 is TGTGCCAGCAGCCAAGAGTTGGGCAGGGATACGCAGTATTTT. Its translation: CASSQELGRDTQYF.